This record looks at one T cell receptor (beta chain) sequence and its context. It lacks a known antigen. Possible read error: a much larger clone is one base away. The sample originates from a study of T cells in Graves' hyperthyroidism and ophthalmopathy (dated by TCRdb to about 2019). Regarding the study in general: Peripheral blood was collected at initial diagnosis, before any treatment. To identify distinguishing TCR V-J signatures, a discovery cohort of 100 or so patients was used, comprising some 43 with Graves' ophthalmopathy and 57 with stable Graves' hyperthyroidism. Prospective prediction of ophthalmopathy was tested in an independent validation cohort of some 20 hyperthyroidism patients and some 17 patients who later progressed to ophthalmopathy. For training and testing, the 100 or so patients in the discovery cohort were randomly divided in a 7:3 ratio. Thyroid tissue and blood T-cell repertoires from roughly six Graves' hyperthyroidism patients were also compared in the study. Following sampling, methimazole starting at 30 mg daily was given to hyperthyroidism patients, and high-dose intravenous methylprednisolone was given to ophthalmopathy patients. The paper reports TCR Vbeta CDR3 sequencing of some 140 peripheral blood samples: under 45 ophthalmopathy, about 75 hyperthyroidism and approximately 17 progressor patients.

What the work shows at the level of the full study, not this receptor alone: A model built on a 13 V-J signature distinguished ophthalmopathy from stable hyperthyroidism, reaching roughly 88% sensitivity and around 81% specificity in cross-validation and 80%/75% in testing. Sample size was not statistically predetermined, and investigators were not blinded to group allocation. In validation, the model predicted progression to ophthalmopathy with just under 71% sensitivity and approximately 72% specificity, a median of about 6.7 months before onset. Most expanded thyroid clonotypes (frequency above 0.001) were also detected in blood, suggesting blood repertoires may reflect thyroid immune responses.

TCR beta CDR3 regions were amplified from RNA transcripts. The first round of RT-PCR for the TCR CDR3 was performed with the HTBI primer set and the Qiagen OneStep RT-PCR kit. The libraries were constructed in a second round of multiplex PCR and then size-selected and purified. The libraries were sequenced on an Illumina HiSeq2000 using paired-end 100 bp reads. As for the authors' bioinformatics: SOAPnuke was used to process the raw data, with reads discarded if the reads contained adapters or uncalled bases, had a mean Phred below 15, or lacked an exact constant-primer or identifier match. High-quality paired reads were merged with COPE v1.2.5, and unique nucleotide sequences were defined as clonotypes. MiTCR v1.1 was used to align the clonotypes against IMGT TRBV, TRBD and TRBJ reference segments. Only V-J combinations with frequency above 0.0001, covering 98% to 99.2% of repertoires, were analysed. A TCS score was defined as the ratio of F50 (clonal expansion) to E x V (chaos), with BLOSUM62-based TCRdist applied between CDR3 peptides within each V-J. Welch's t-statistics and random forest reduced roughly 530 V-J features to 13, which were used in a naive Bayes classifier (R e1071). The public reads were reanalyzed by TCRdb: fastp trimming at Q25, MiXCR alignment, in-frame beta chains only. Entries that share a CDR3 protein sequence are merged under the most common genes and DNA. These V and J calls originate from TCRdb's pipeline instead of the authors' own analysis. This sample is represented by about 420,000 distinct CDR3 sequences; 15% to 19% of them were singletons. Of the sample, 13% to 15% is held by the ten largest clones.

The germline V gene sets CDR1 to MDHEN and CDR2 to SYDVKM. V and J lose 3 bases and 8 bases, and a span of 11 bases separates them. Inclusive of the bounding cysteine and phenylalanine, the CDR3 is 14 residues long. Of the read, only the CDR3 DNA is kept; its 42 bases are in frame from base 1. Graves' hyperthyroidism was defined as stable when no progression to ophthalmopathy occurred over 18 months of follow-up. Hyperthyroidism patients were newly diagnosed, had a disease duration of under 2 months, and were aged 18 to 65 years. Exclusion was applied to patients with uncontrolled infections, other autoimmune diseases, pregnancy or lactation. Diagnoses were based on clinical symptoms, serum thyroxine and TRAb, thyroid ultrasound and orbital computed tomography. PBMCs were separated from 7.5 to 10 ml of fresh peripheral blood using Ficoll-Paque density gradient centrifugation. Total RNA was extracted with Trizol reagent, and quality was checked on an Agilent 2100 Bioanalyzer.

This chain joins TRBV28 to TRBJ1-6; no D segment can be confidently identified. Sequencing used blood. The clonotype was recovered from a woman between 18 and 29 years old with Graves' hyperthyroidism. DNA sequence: TGTGCCAGCAGTTTCGAGGACGGGGATTCACCCCTCCACTTT. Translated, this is CASSFEDGDSPLHF.